The 2 T cell receptor beta chains below all came from one sample that was sequenced in a study of shared clonotypes between healthy human individuals. TCRdb's table, derived via immunoSEQ multiplex PCR, lists solely in-frame clones and lacks some. The table has some 1,100,000 clones, roughly 74% seen once. Sequencing used memory CD4+ T cells from PBMCs. Subset reported: CD45RA-negative fraction. These receptors were taken from a man aged 18 to 30 in good health. Some clones in this sample may be carry-over from other donors' samples.

This chain connects TRBV4-1 to TRBJ2-1; D uncertain. Germline V CDR1 and CDR2: MGHRA, YSYEKL. The length of the CDR3 is 16 residues. With 1 base removed from V and 0 bases from J, the gap between germline ends came to 10 bases. DNA for the CDR3: TGCGCCAGCAGCCAAGCGTATCAGAGCTCCTACAATGAGCAGTTCTTC. Its protein product is CASSQAYQSSYNEQFF.

The V gene is TRBV11-2, the J gene TRBJ2-5, with TRBD1 identical over 10 bases. Germline values: CDR1 SGHAT, CDR2 FQNNGV. This CDR3 comprises 13 residues. Germline trimming cut 5 bases from V and 7 bases from J; bases unmatched to any gene: 4. CDR3 sequence (DNA): TGTGCCAGCAGCGCCCGGGACAGGGGGACCCAGTACTTC. This codes for CASSARDRGTQYF. The complete variable domain, with remaining parts taken from reference TRBV11-2 and TRBJ2-5, reads EAGVAQSPRYKIIEKRQSVAFWCNPISGHATLYWYQQILGQGPKLLIQFQNNGVVDDSQLPKDRFSAERLKGVDSTLKIQPAKLEDSAVYLCASSARDRGTQYFGPGTRLLVL.